This T cell receptor beta chain emerged from a study of blood T cell repertoires in COVID-19 (dated by TCRdb to 2018 to 2021). For the study in its entirety: Samples covering the acute and convalescent phases of COVID-19 were provided by collaborators in the United States, Italy and Spain. The material from the prospective study consisted of cDNA or gDNA derived from T cells, B-cell-depleted T cells, or PBMCs. Samples came from the ongoing ImmuneRACE study (first 160 participants) plus 1,254 subjects from 6 global collaborators. The sample metadata nearly always contained a de-identified subject ID, COVID-19 status, age in years and sex. The dataset comprised deeply sampled blood TCRbeta repertoires from subjects exposed to, actively infected with, or recovered from COVID-19. Where HLA class I and class II types were available, the types were taken from metadata supplied by the sample provider, not from assay-based typing. A freely available public database, intended as a resource for researchers studying the immune response to SARS-CoV-2, is where the repertoires were released. Points the paper makes about the study in general: The amount of clinical and demographic metadata varied by source and participant and was provided uncurated.

TCRbeta CDR3 regions were amplified from genomic DNA by means of the immunoSEQ Assay, a bias-controlled multiplex PCR. Per the authors' processing: The number of nucleated cells in each sample was estimated by amplification of reference gene primers within the assay. To quantify the absolute abundance of each unique TCRbeta CDR3 rearrangement, sequence reads were collapsed and filtered. For each sample, productive Simpson clonality was calculated by taking the square root of Simpson's diversity index across productive rearrangements. What TCRdb holds here is the immuneACCESS table cut down to in-frame rearrangements. Part of the clones is not present; checked against another copy, under half of the missing clones reflect an unresolved V gene, and the others are unexplained. V and J calls and clone size come straight from that table; D and trimming were deduced from the DNA. Recorded for this sample are about 290,000 clones; about 82% of them occurred a single time. The ten largest clones represent around 3.7% of the sample.

This clone has only one observation. Its specific antigen is unknown. The input lacks base qualities; no much larger clone sits a single base away. Collaborating institutions collected whole blood in K2EDTA tubes following their own protocols. Collaborator samples were shipped for TCRbeta analysis as frozen whole blood, isolated PBMCs, or DNA extracted from either sample type. The CDR3 has 15 amino acids, counting the end cysteine and phenylalanine. CDR3 DNA only is kept here, 45 bases in frame from base 1. V is shortened by 1 base, J by 4 bases, and the region joining them spans 13 bases. The germline V gene provides CDR1 MGHRA and CDR2 YSYEKL.

This chain joins TRBV4-1 to TRBJ1-2; the D gene lacks a confident call. This receptor was identified in a woman aged 45-65 years with active or convalescent COVID-19. Sequencing input: peripheral blood. The DNA sequence is given as TGCGCCAGCAGCCAAGGTATCCGGGTGGGCTATGGCTACACCTTC. This gives the protein CASSQGIRVGYGYTF.